This T cell receptor (beta chain) was recorded in a study of CD8+ T cells in alopecia areata. Study in general: Dosing with tofacitinib proceeded for 6 to 18 months, followed by 6 months off drug.

A note on this clone: Its antigen is undetermined.

The CDR3 consists of 16 residues. Germline lookup yields CDR1 SGHNT and CDR2 YYREEE (reference sequence). Trimming took 1 base from V and 2 from J, leaving 14 bases between them. Isolated RNA was reverse transcribed into cDNA used as the sequencing template. Some clones are missing from TCRdb's copy, which holds only in-frame ones; the method was immunoSEQ multiplex PCR. The table has 110,000 to 150,000 clones, 75% to 85% seen once. General study findings and limits: Within the top 100, expanded CD8+ clones significantly decreased with tofacitinib, as did scalp clonality.

Specified treatment: oral pan-JAK inhibitor, 5-10 mg twice daily. The origin of this receptor is a human donor with alopecia areata. The input for sequencing was CD8+ T cells sorted from blood, taken at week 4, from a patient treated with tofacitinib. The chain couples TRBV5-4 to TRBJ2-3, with D possibly TRBD2 on 6 matching bases. In DNA, the CDR3 is TGTGCCAGCAGCTTGAACCCGGGACTCCCCACAGATACGCAGTATTTT. As protein: CASSLNPGLPTDTQYF.